Following are 12 T cell receptor beta chains from one sample sequenced in a study of cytomegalovirus exposure and HLA in healthy donors. The PCR had 60 Vbeta and 13 Jbeta primers. Using immunoSEQ multiplex PCR, the repertoire was profiled, and TCRdb retains in-frame clones only, with some absent. The table shows around 120,000 clones, with approximately 85% occurring only once. Sequenced input: PBMCs. The receptors originated from a boy aged 5-17 years in good health and CMV-seronegative.

The chain couples TRBV2 to TRBJ1-2; D possibly corresponds to TRBD1 (5 bases). The V end was cut by 9 bases, the J end by 6 bases, with 14 bases between. Per germline, CDR1 SNHLY and CDR2 FYNNEI. The length of the CDR3 is 12 residues. The chain's CDR3 is CAREAGENGYTF. The CDR3 DNA reads TGTGCCAGAGAGGCGGGGGAAAATGGCTACACCTTC.

The chain employs TRBV27 and TRBJ1-2; 10 nucleotides line up with TRBD1. From germline, CDR1 is MNHEY and CDR2 SMNVEV (reference sequence). The CDR3 loop spans 16 amino acids. Trimming removed 5 bases from V and 5 bases from J; junction bases left unmatched: 11. CDR3 sequence reads: CASSLDYPGQGYGYTF. DNA of the CDR3: TGTGCCAGCAGTCTCGACTATCCGGGACAGGGGTATGGCTACACCTTC.

The rearrangement joins TRBV13 to TRBJ2-3; 8 positions agree with TRBD1. Losses at the gene ends were 5 bases for V and 2 bases for J; bases not matched to a gene: 6. Germline V CDR1 and CDR2: PRHDT, FYEKMQ (reference sequence). This CDR3 is 15 amino acids long. The DNA of the CDR3 is TGTGCCAGCAGCAGCAGGGGGCTGATCACAGATACGCAGTATTTT. Amino acid sequence: CASSSRGLITDTQYF.

The chain joins TRBV6-1 to TRBJ1-1, with 8 nucleotides matching TRBD1. CDR3 size: 13 residues. Germline values: CDR1 MNHNS, CDR2 SASEGT. V dropped 6 bases and J dropped 4; count of bases not matched to a gene: 4. CDR3 loop: CASSIGQGTEAFF. CDR3 coding DNA: TGTGCCAGCAGCATTGGACAGGGCACTGAAGCTTTCTTT.

In its sample, this clone was seen once. The V gene is TRBV5-1, the J gene TRBJ2-3, with 15 positions matching TRBD2. CDR3 length: 18 residues. With V trimmed by 2 bases and J by 4 bases, 8 bases remained unmatched. Per the germline V gene, CDR1 is SGHRS and CDR2 is YFSETQ. The CDR3 coding sequence is TGCGCCAGCAGCTTCGGTGGGACTAGCGGGGGGAAGGCAGATACGCAGTATTTT. Amino acid sequence: CASSFGGTSGGKADTQYF.

This chain joins TRBV6-4 and TRBJ2-3; 10 bases agree with TRBD2. V lost 4 bases and J lost 1; bases outside the gene matches: 2. From germline, CDR1 is MRHNA and CDR2 SNTAGT. The CDR3 totals 15 residues. The CDR3 DNA is TGTGCCAGCAGTGCGCTAGCGGGGGGCACAGATACGCAGTATTTT. Amino acids: CASSALAGGTDTQYF.

The V gene is TRBV27, the J gene TRBJ2-7; TRBD1 agrees at 7 bases. Germline V lookup: CDR1 MNHEY, CDR2 SMNVEV (reference sequence). The CDR3 has 14 residues. The V and J ends lost 6 bases and 4 bases, in that order; junction bases with no gene match: 9. This CDR3 reads CASSLTGVGYEQYF. The CDR3 region has the DNA TGTGCCAGCAGCTTAACAGGGGTTGGGTACGAGCAGTACTTC.

The gene calls are TRBV5-1 and TRBJ1-5; D is ambiguous. The CDR3 covers 13 residues. The germline V gene encodes CDR1 SGHRS and CDR2 YFSETQ. V shed 1 base and J shed 3 bases, with 5 bases lying between them. The CDR3: CASSLNTNQPQHF. In DNA, the CDR3 is TGCGCCAGCAGCTTGAACACCAATCAGCCCCAGCATTTT.

This chain joins TRBV5-1 and TRBJ2-2; no firm D call. The CDR3 covers 15 residues. The germline CDR1 and CDR2 sequences are SGHRS and YFSETQ. The V end lost 0 bases, the J end lost 3 bases, and 9 bases lay between the germline ends. In nucleotides, the CDR3 is TGCGCCAGCAGCTTGGGAGTTACGGACACCGGGGAGCTGTTTTTT. Protein sequence: CASSLGVTDTGELFF.

The chain combines TRBV29-1 with TRBJ1-1, with D unclear. V was pared by 6 bases and J by 1 base, with 9 bases between. The CDR3 spans 12 residues. The V gene's germline CDR1 is SQVTM and CDR2 ANQGSEA. CDR3 protein: CSVALRNTEAFF. The CDR3 DNA reads as TGCAGCGTCGCCCTACGGAACACTGAAGCTTTCTTT.

This clone was seen a few times. J is TRBJ2-7 and V is TRBV6-5; the D gene is possibly TRBD2 (5 bases). CDR3 length: 14 amino acids. Germline assignment: CDR1 MNHEY and CDR2 SVGAGI. Between the trimmed V and J ends, which lost 6 bases and 3 bases, there was a span of 15 bases. In DNA, the CDR3 is TGTGCCAGCAGCCCGTTACCCGAGGGCTACGAGCAGTACTTC. It is translated as CASSPLPEGYEQYF.

The V and J genes are TRBV28 and TRBJ1-2; 7 nucleotides agree with TRBD1. Germline V gene lookup returns CDR1 MDHEN and CDR2 SYDVKM. This CDR3 is built from 14 residues. V shed 5 bases, J shed 8 bases, and the junction held 11 bases outside the gene matches. Here the CDR3 DNA reads TGTGCCAGCAGTCCACAGGGGTCCGTTCGAGGCTACACCTTC. It encodes CASSPQGSVRGYTF.